This T cell receptor beta chain was sequenced for a study of T cells in Graves' hyperthyroidism and ophthalmopathy. This clonotype occurred many times. Its antigen is not identified. Deletions cut 2 bases from V and 7 bases from J, with 17 bases between. The length of the CDR3 is 15 residues. CDR1 and CDR2 (germline): MNHEY, SVGAGI. Study findings and constraints: Separating ophthalmopathy from stable hyperthyroidism was achieved by a 13 V-J model. In blood, most of the thyroid clonotypes expanded above 0.001 were also present.

Amplified TCR beta CDR3 regions came from RNA transcripts. HTBI primers were employed in a first-round RT-PCR of the TCR CDR3. TCRdb called the multiplex PCR reads again in MiXCR, with one record for every CDR3 protein. The sample has nearly 600,000 distinct CDR3 sequences; 11% to 15% are singletons. The sequencing input was blood. This receptor was obtained from a woman younger than 45 with Graves' hyperthyroidism that later progressed to Graves' ophthalmopathy. The chain uses TRBV6-5 and TRBJ2-5, with D tentatively TRBD2 (6 bases). This CDR3 reads CASSYERALGGTQYF. The CDR3 nucleotides read TGTGCCAGCAGTTACGAGCGGGCCCTTGGGGGGACCCAGTACTTC.